This T cell receptor (beta chain) is from a study of human T cells and chemical hapten exposure. The wider study: Across samples, TCR yields varied, mostly owing to small differences in pooled library volumes. Study-wide points: Patch test score showed a positive correlation with PT1 expanded TCR counts.

Described time point: pre-sensitization, week 0. Treatment reported: therapeutic diphenylcyclopropenone sensitization with weekly scalp DPC. Ahead of each patch test application, blood was drawn. In the study's own analysis: Sequenced samples showed a median of around 96,000 TCRs each, with counts running from approximately 20,000 to 700,000. TCRdb reprocessed the RACE reads with MiXCR, giving one entry per CDR3 protein. TCRdb, rather than the study authors, made the V and J calls. The table shows about 120,000 distinct CDR3 sequences, with approximately 13% occurring only once. The CDR3 loop spans 14 amino acids. Trimming left V 5 bases short and J 2 bases short, with 11 bases between. CDR1 and CDR2 from the germline V gene are KGHSH and LQKENI. Details on this clonotype: The antigen is unknown.

This rearrangement joins TRBV18 to TRBJ2-3; D might be TRBD2 (5 bases). The sample consisted of whole blood, taken in connection with sensitization to the hapten diphenylcyclopropenone (DPC). This TCR was sampled from a woman aged 18-29 years with alopecia areata. Some clones in this sample may be carry-over from other donors' samples. CDR3 sequence reads: CASSESGNTDTQYF. Written as DNA, the CDR3 is TGTGCCAGCTCAGAAAGCGGTAACACAGATACGCAGTATTTT.